A selection of T cell receptor beta chains follows, all from one sample in a study of Ad26.COV2.S vaccination and SARS-CoV-2 variants. TCRdb's table, derived via immunoSEQ multiplex PCR, lists solely in-frame clones and lacks some. The sample holds around 450,000 clones; 80% to 95% are singletons and the top ten take 10% to 15%. The sample in question was peripheral blood, obtained in a trial of Ad26.COV2.S vaccine versus placebo. All receptors derive from a person between 18 and 65 years old who received the Ad26.COV2.S COVID-19 vaccine or a placebo. Each CDR3 is given with its conserved first and last residue. D genes are given only for firm matches. Only part of the rows carry a size: once, few, many, or a class if the clone is expanded.

V	D	J	size	CDR3	DNA
TRBV2	NA	TRBJ2-1	NA	CASSEGRAGNEQFF	TGTGCCAGCAGTGAAGGAAGGGCAGGGAATGAGCAGTTCTTC
TRBV6-5	NA	TRBJ2-3	NA	CASSYSGDLGTDTQYF	TGTGCCAGCAGTTACTCCGGGGACCTGGGCACAGATACGCAGTATTTT
TRBV6-1	TRBD2	TRBJ2-7	NA	CASSDPLGSSGVPSYEQYF	TGTGCCAGCAGTGATCCCTTAGGGTCTAGCGGAGTTCCCTCCTACGAGCAGTACTTC
TRBV6-5	NA	TRBJ1-5	NA	CASRSGQVGQPQHF	TGTGCCAGCAGGTCGGGGCAGGTCGGTCAGCCCCAGCATTTT
TRBV10-3	NA	TRBJ1-2	NA	CAISDGQNYYGYTF	TGTGCCATCAGTGACGGTCAGAACTACTATGGCTACACCTTC
TRBV7-9	TRBD2	TRBJ2-7	NA	CASSLTSAYYEQYF	TGTGCCAGCAGCTTAACTAGCGCCTACTACGAGCAGTACTTC
TRBV6-2/TRBV6-3	NA	TRBJ1-5	NA	CASGSDVSQPQHF	TGTGCCAGCGGTTCTGACGTGAGTCAGCCCCAGCATTTT
TRBV7-9	NA	TRBJ2-3	NA	CASSLAGGHSTDTQYF	TGTGCCAGCAGCTTAGCGGGGGGGCATAGCACAGATACGCAGTATTTT
TRBV11-2	TRBD2	TRBJ2-3	NA	CASSPKAGGFRTDTQYF	TGTGCCAGCAGCCCAAAGGCGGGAGGATTTCGCACAGATACGCAGTATTTT
TRBV6-5	NA	TRBJ1-2	NA	CASSYGRGSGYTF	TGTGCCAGCAGTTACGGTAGGGGCAGTGGCTACACCTTC
TRBV29-1	TRBD1	TRBJ1-1	NA	CSVGDRGRKAFF	TGCAGCGTCGGGGACAGGGGGCGAAAAGCTTTCTTT
TRBV5-6	NA	TRBJ1-1	NA	CASSLMGNTEAFF	TGTGCCAGCAGCTTGATGGGAAACACTGAAGCTTTCTTT
TRBV29-1	NA	TRBJ2-2	NA	CSVGGAGELFF	TGCAGCGTTGGAGGGGCCGGGGAGCTGTTTTTT
TRBV7-2	NA	TRBJ1-1	NA	CASSLGLRIGTEAFF	TGTGCCAGCAGCTTGGGGCTGCGTATAGGGACTGAAGCTTTCTTT
TRBV7-8	TRBD1	TRBJ2-2	NA	CASSARTGGGGELFF	TGTGCCAGCAGCGCCAGGACAGGGGGAGGAGGGGAGCTGTTTTTT
TRBV4-3	TRBD2	TRBJ2-1	NA	CASSQDYSGRGDEQFF	TGCGCCAGCAGCCAAGATTATAGCGGGAGAGGGGATGAGCAGTTCTTC
TRBV7-2	NA	TRBJ1-2	NA	CASRLTPTDGHGYTF	TGTGCCAGCAGATTAACTCCGACCGACGGGCACGGCTACACCTTC
TRBV6-5	NA	TRBJ1-1	once	CASSYGGAQTEAFF	TGTGCCAGCAGTTACGGGGGGGCTCAAACTGAAGCTTTCTTT
TRBV5-1	NA	TRBJ1-3	NA	CASSRARATGNTIYF	TGCGCCAGCAGCCGCGCAAGGGCCACTGGAAACACCATATATTTT
TRBV4-1	TRBD1	TRBJ1-2	NA	CASSQVWTGLNYGYTF	TGCGCCAGCAGCCAAGTGTGGACAGGCCTGAACTATGGCTACACCTTC
TRBV5-1	NA	TRBJ2-3	NA	CASSNADTQYF	TGCGCCAGCAGCAACGCAGATACGCAGTATTTT